This T cell receptor (beta chain) was captured by sequencing in a study of blood T cell repertoires in COVID-19. V was clipped by 5 bases and J by 0 bases; unmatched bases: 4. The CDR3 sequence is 15 residues long. The germline V gene encodes CDR1 MDHEN and CDR2 SYDVKM. How the authors handled the data: Nucleated cell counts were estimated from reference gene primer amplification. Assay used: immunoSEQ multiplex PCR; TCRdb lists only in-frame clones, some missing. Clone size and the V and J calls come from that table; the DNA yielded D and trimming. The sample has tens of thousands of clones; about 86% are singletons. This clone showed up just once.

Sequenced sample: peripheral blood. This chain links TRBV28 with TRBJ1-5; TRBD1 matches 7 bases. The receptor was derived from a human donor in a cohort sampled during active COVID-19. The CDR3 loop reads CASSPDRYSNQPQHF. In nucleotides, the CDR3 is TGTGCCAGCAGTCCGGACAGGTATAGCAATCAGCCCCAGCATTTT.